The rows below give T cell receptor beta chains drawn from one sample of a study of early T cells in non-severe SARS-CoV-2 infection. MiXCR was run by TCRdb on the 5' RACE reads, yielding one entry per CDR3 protein. Found here are around 60,000 distinct CDR3 sequences, 10% to 15% of them singletons; the top ten hold roughly 9.1%. Sequencing input: whole blood. Source of these receptors: an adult who was a healthcare worker with PCR-confirmed SARS-CoV-2 infection or an uninfected control (not recorded which). Both conserved end residues are part of each CDR3. Fields, in order: clone size, V gene, D gene, J gene, CDR3 protein, CDR3 DNA. The D gene is left open where the match is weak. Not every row has a clone size; where given, it reads once, few, many or a size class.

abundance: many; v_gene: TRBV20-1; d_gene: TRBD1; j_gene: TRBJ1-4; CDR3aa: CSARVRQGPNEKLFF; CDR3nt: TGCAGTGCTAGAGTCCGACAGGGACCTAATGAAAAACTGTTTTTT
abundance: few; v_gene: TRBV20-1; d_gene: .; j_gene: TRBJ1-3; CDR3aa: CSARGMGDTIYF; CDR3nt: TGCAGTGCCCGGGGAATGGGGGACACCATATATTTT
abundance: many; v_gene: TRBV7-2; d_gene: .; j_gene: TRBJ2-3; CDR3aa: CASSPRTDTQYF; CDR3nt: TGTGCCAGCAGCCCGCGCACAGATACGCAGTATTTT
abundance: many; v_gene: TRBV21-1; d_gene: .; j_gene: TRBJ2-1; CDR3aa: CASSTPASGRFRSYNEQFF; CDR3nt: TGTGCCAGCAGCACACCGGCTAGCGGGAGGTTTCGCTCCTACAATGAGCAGTTCTTC
abundance: few; v_gene: TRBV29-1; d_gene: TRBD1; j_gene: TRBJ2-1; CDR3aa: CSVTDRVYNEQFF; CDR3nt: TGCAGCGTGACGGACAGGGTCTACAATGAGCAGTTCTTC
abundance: .; v_gene: TRBV9; d_gene: TRBD1; j_gene: TRBJ2-2; CDR3aa: CASSVGAGGYDTGELFF; CDR3nt: TGTGCCAGCAGCGTAGGGGCAGGGGGCTATGACACCGGGGAGCTGTTTTTT
abundance: many; v_gene: TRBV3-1; d_gene: .; j_gene: TRBJ1-1; CDR3aa: CASSQVPGMNTEAFF; CDR3nt: TGTGCCAGCAGCCAAGTACCCGGAATGAACACTGAAGCTTTCTTT
abundance: many; v_gene: TRBV6-5; d_gene: .; j_gene: TRBJ1-2; CDR3aa: CASRIGSNYGYTF; CDR3nt: TGTGCCAGCAGGATCGGGTCTAACTATGGCTACACCTTC
abundance: many; v_gene: TRBV7-9; d_gene: TRBD1; j_gene: TRBJ2-6; CDR3aa: CASSRTGGANVLTF; CDR3nt: TGTGCCAGCAGCCGGACAGGTGGGGCCAACGTCCTGACTTTC
abundance: few; v_gene: TRBV6-2/TRBV6-3; d_gene: .; j_gene: TRBJ2-7; CDR3aa: CASSYSMEYEQYF; CDR3nt: TGTGCCAGCAGTTACTCTATGGAATACGAGCAGTACTTC
abundance: many; v_gene: TRBV20-1; d_gene: .; j_gene: TRBJ1-5; CDR3aa: CSARTGQFSNQPQHF; CDR3nt: TGCAGTGCTAGGACTGGACAGTTTAGCAATCAGCCCCAGCATTTT
abundance: .; v_gene: TRBV4-1; d_gene: .; j_gene: TRBJ2-5; CDR3aa: CASSQPTLSGLETQYF; CDR3nt: TGCGCCAGCAGCCAGCCCACTCTCTCCGGGTTGGAGACCCAGTACTTC
abundance: many; v_gene: TRBV7-6; d_gene: TRBD2; j_gene: TRBJ2-3; CDR3aa: CASSPTWGVREPGTDTQYF; CDR3nt: TGTGCCAGCAGCCCTACCTGGGGGGTGCGGGAGCCGGGCACAGATACGCAGTATTTT
abundance: .; v_gene: TRBV12-3/TRBV12-4; d_gene: .; j_gene: TRBJ1-5; CDR3aa: CASSPPGNSNQPQHF; CDR3nt: TGTGCCAGCAGTCCCCCGGGTAATAGCAATCAGCCCCAGCATTTT
abundance: few; v_gene: TRBV29-1; d_gene: TRBD1; j_gene: TRBJ2-5; CDR3aa: CSARQGAGETQYF; CDR3nt: TGCAGCGCTCGACAGGGGGCTGGGGAGACCCAGTACTTC
abundance: few; v_gene: TRBV29-1; d_gene: .; j_gene: TRBJ1-1; CDR3aa: CSVLQGTEAFF; CDR3nt: TGCAGCGTACTACAGGGAACTGAAGCTTTCTTT
abundance: .; v_gene: TRBV6-1; d_gene: .; j_gene: TRBJ1-4; CDR3aa: CASKAGAVNEKLFF; CDR3nt: TGTGCCAGCAAAGCAGGGGCGGTTAATGAAAAACTGTTTTTT